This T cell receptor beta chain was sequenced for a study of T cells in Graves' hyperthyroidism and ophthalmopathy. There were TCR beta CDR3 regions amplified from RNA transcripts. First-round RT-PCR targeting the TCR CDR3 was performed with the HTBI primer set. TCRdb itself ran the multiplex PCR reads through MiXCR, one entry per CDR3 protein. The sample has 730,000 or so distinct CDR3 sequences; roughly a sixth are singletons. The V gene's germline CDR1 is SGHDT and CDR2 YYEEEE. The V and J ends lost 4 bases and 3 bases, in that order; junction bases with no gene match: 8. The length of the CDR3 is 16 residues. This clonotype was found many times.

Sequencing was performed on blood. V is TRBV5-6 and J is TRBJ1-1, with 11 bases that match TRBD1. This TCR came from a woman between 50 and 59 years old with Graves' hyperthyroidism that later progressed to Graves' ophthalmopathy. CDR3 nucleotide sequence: TGTGCCAGCAGCACGGACAGGGGGCGTAAGGACACTGAAGCTTTCTTT. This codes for CASSTDRGRKDTEAFF.